The rows below give T cell receptor beta chains drawn from one sample of a study of blood T cell repertoires in COVID-19. TCRdb's copy holds only in-frame clones and misses some; the assay was immunoSEQ multiplex PCR. In the table there are around 220,000 clones, around 83% of which are singletons. Sequenced: PBMCs or T cells enriched from blood (not recorded which). The source of these receptors is a woman between 40 and 55 years old who had recovered from COVID-19. Each CDR3 is given with its conserved first and last residue. The D gene is left open where the match is weak. The listing skips clone size in some rows; elsewhere it reads once, few, many or a size class.

clone size: NA
D gene: NA
J gene: TRBJ2-1
V gene: TRBV11-3
CDR3 protein: CASSLDGTSTNNEQFF
CDR3 DNA: TGTGCCAGCAGCTTAGACGGGACTTCTACTAACAATGAGCAGTTCTTC

clone size: once
D gene: NA
J gene: TRBJ2-3
V gene: TRBV7-2
CDR3 protein: CASSSQLDTQYF
CDR3 DNA: TGTGCCAGCAGCTCCCAGTTAGATACGCAGTATTTT

clone size: NA
D gene: TRBD1
J gene: TRBJ1-2
V gene: TRBV19
CDR3 protein: CASSETGGYRYGYTF
CDR3 DNA: TGTGCCAGTAGTGAGACAGGGGGCTATCGCTATGGCTACACCTTC

clone size: NA
D gene: NA
J gene: TRBJ2-2
V gene: TRBV6-5
CDR3 protein: CASSPRGLAGELFF
CDR3 DNA: TGTGCCAGCAGCCCCAGGGGCCTGGCCGGGGAGCTGTTTTTT

clone size: NA
D gene: NA
J gene: TRBJ1-4
V gene: TRBV6-5
CDR3 protein: CASSYHLGQSNEKLFF
CDR3 DNA: TGTGCCAGCAGTTATCACCTAGGACAGAGTAATGAAAAACTGTTTTTT

clone size: NA
D gene: TRBD2
J gene: TRBJ2-7
V gene: TRBV7-2
CDR3 protein: CASSPTPSGPSYEQYF
CDR3 DNA: TGTGCCAGCAGCCCCACCCCTAGCGGGCCATCCTACGAGCAGTACTTC

clone size: NA
D gene: NA
J gene: TRBJ2-3
V gene: TRBV11-3
CDR3 protein: CASSLLGATDTQYF
CDR3 DNA: TGTGCCAGCAGCTTATTGGGGGCCACAGATACGCAGTATTTT

clone size: NA
D gene: TRBD2
J gene: TRBJ2-1
V gene: TRBV12-5
CDR3 protein: CASGLPTSGRGDEQFF
CDR3 DNA: TGTGCTAGTGGTTTGCCAACTAGCGGGAGAGGGGATGAGCAGTTCTTC

clone size: NA
D gene: TRBD2
J gene: TRBJ2-1
V gene: TRBV29-1
CDR3 protein: CSVGAGVSYNEQFF
CDR3 DNA: TGCAGCGTTGGAGCGGGAGTGTCCTACAATGAGCAGTTCTTC

clone size: NA
D gene: TRBD1
J gene: TRBJ2-7
V gene: TRBV28
CDR3 protein: CASSSTGGAIYEQYF
CDR3 DNA: TGTGCCAGCAGTTCCACAGGGGGAGCCATCTACGAGCAGTACTTC

clone size: few
D gene: TRBD2
J gene: TRBJ2-1
V gene: TRBV5-1
CDR3 protein: CASSQGQSGRAGGEQFF
CDR3 DNA: TGCGCCAGCAGCCAAGGACAGAGCGGGAGGGCCGGCGGTGAGCAGTTCTTC

clone size: NA
D gene: NA
J gene: TRBJ1-6
V gene: TRBV14
CDR3 protein: CASTAARDGTNNSPLHF
CDR3 DNA: TGTGCCAGCACTGCTGCCCGTGACGGGACAAATAATTCACCCCTCCACTTT

clone size: NA
D gene: NA
J gene: TRBJ1-4
V gene: TRBV14
CDR3 protein: CASSQEYSSQGIREKLFF
CDR3 DNA: TGTGCCAGCAGCCAAGAATACTCTTCACAGGGAATAAGAGAAAAACTGTTTTTT

clone size: NA
D gene: NA
J gene: TRBJ1-2
V gene: TRBV24-1
CDR3 protein: CATSDRVGGYTF
CDR3 DNA: TGTGCCACCAGTGACAGGGTAGGAGGCTACACCTTC

clone size: few
D gene: TRBD2
J gene: TRBJ2-2
V gene: TRBV29-1
CDR3 protein: CSVDLPAGRPGELFF
CDR3 DNA: TGCAGCGTTGATCTACCAGCGGGGAGGCCCGGGGAGCTGTTTTTT

clone size: NA
D gene: NA
J gene: TRBJ2-1
V gene: TRBV7-3
CDR3 protein: CASSQGHWDYNEQFF
CDR3 DNA: TGTGCCAGCAGCCAAGGACATTGGGACTACAATGAGCAGTTCTTC

clone size: NA
D gene: TRBD2
J gene: TRBJ2-5
V gene: TRBV6-1
CDR3 protein: CASSGSLAGAGETQYF
CDR3 DNA: TGTGCCAGCAGTGGAAGCTTAGCGGGAGCGGGGGAGACCCAGTACTTC

clone size: NA
D gene: TRBD2
J gene: TRBJ2-1
V gene: TRBV9
CDR3 protein: CASSTGLANYNEQFF
CDR3 DNA: TGTGCCAGCAGCACAGGACTAGCGAACTACAATGAGCAGTTCTTC

clone size: NA
D gene: NA
J gene: TRBJ1-6
V gene: TRBV7-2
CDR3 protein: CASSFKFSPGFGSPLHF
CDR3 DNA: TGTGCCAGCAGCTTTAAGTTCTCACCGGGGTTCGGTTCACCCCTCCACTTT

clone size: NA
D gene: TRBD2
J gene: TRBJ2-3
V gene: TRBV7-2
CDR3 protein: CASSPLSGSKTDTQYF
CDR3 DNA: TGTGCCAGCAGCCCCCTTAGCGGGAGTAAGACAGATACGCAGTATTTT

clone size: NA
D gene: TRBD1
J gene: TRBJ1-1
V gene: TRBV6-5
CDR3 protein: CASSYTRTGSLGAFF
CDR3 DNA: TGTGCCAGCAGTTACACTCGGACAGGGTCGCTTGGAGCTTTCTTT

clone size: NA
D gene: NA
J gene: TRBJ2-4
V gene: TRBV11-3
CDR3 protein: CASSLSGVAKNIQYF
CDR3 DNA: TGTGCCAGCAGCCTATCAGGGGTAGCCAAAAACATTCAGTACTTC

clone size: NA
D gene: TRBD1
J gene: TRBJ2-5
V gene: TRBV28
CDR3 protein: CASSSGTGKETQYF
CDR3 DNA: TGTGCCAGCAGTTCCGGGACAGGGAAGGAGACCCAGTACTTC

clone size: NA
D gene: NA
J gene: TRBJ1-2
V gene: TRBV7-2
CDR3 protein: CASSLMADYGYTF
CDR3 DNA: TGTGCCAGCAGCTTAATGGCAGATTATGGCTACACCTTC

clone size: NA
D gene: TRBD1
J gene: TRBJ1-6
V gene: TRBV27
CDR3 protein: CASSTGQAVFTPLHF
CDR3 DNA: TGTGCCAGCAGTACGGGACAGGCGGTATTCACACCCCTCCACTTT

clone size: NA
D gene: NA
J gene: TRBJ1-2
V gene: TRBV6-6
CDR3 protein: CASNLGDYGYTF
CDR3 DNA: TGTGCCAGCAACCTCGGAGACTATGGCTACACCTTC

clone size: NA
D gene: NA
J gene: TRBJ1-1
V gene: TRBV30
CDR3 protein: CACSQQGVTEAFF
CDR3 DNA: TGTGCCTGCTCACAACAGGGAGTCACTGAAGCTTTCTTT

clone size: NA
D gene: NA
J gene: TRBJ2-7
V gene: TRBV2
CDR3 protein: CASSGQKSVYEQYF
CDR3 DNA: TGTGCCAGCAGTGGTCAGAAGTCCGTTTACGAGCAGTACTTC

clone size: NA
D gene: NA
J gene: TRBJ1-3
V gene: TRBV5-6
CDR3 protein: CASSFEQGSGNTIYF
CDR3 DNA: TGTGCCAGCAGCTTCGAACAGGGCTCTGGAAACACCATATATTTT

clone size: NA
D gene: TRBD2
J gene: TRBJ2-1
V gene: TRBV7-6
CDR3 protein: CASSLFPSGRGNEQFF
CDR3 DNA: TGTGCCAGCAGCTTATTTCCTAGCGGGAGAGGGAATGAGCAGTTCTTC

clone size: NA
D gene: NA
J gene: TRBJ2-3
V gene: TRBV28
CDR3 protein: CASSSPYPGSTDTQYF
CDR3 DNA: TGTGCCAGCAGTTCTCCATACCCGGGGAGCACAGATACGCAGTATTTT

clone size: once
D gene: TRBD1
J gene: TRBJ1-4
V gene: TRBV28
CDR3 protein: CASSTWTGGATNEKLFF
CDR3 DNA: TGTGCCAGCAGTACTTGGACAGGTGGCGCCACTAATGAAAAACTGTTTTTT

clone size: NA
D gene: TRBD1
J gene: TRBJ2-3
V gene: TRBV2
CDR3 protein: CASSRDRGTDTQYF
CDR3 DNA: TGTGCCAGCAGTCGGGACAGAGGGACAGATACGCAGTATTTT

clone size: NA
D gene: NA
J gene: TRBJ2-2
V gene: TRBV7-6
CDR3 protein: CASSPLYGNTGELFF
CDR3 DNA: TGTGCCAGCAGCCCACTCTACGGGAACACCGGGGAGCTGTTTTTT

clone size: NA
D gene: TRBD2
J gene: TRBJ2-5
V gene: TRBV7-7
CDR3 protein: CASSAGLAGGGETQYF
CDR3 DNA: TGTGCCAGCAGCGCGGGACTAGCGGGAGGGGGAGAGACCCAGTACTTC

clone size: NA
D gene: NA
J gene: TRBJ1-2
V gene: TRBV28
CDR3 protein: CASSLFIATYGYTF
CDR3 DNA: TGTGCCAGCAGTTTATTCATCGCTACCTATGGCTACACCTTC

clone size: NA
D gene: NA
J gene: TRBJ2-5
V gene: TRBV19
CDR3 protein: CASSQNPGTSAETQYF
CDR3 DNA: TGTGCCAGTAGCCAAAACCCCGGGACTTCGGCGGAGACCCAGTACTTC

clone size: few
D gene: NA
J gene: TRBJ2-3
V gene: TRBV19
CDR3 protein: CATSGSGRSYTDTQYF
CDR3 DNA: TGTGCCACCTCCGGCAGTGGGCGATCTTACACAGATACGCAGTATTTT

clone size: NA
D gene: TRBD1
J gene: TRBJ1-2
V gene: TRBV7-9
CDR3 protein: CASSFWTGRSTF
CDR3 DNA: TGTGCCAGCAGCTTTTGGACAGGGCGATCCACCTTC

clone size: NA
D gene: NA
J gene: TRBJ1-2
V gene: TRBV3-1/TRBV3-2
CDR3 protein: CASSQEGDYGYTF
CDR3 DNA: TGTGCCAGCAGCCAAGAAGGGGATTATGGCTACACCTTC

clone size: NA
D gene: TRBD2
J gene: TRBJ2-2
V gene: TRBV13
CDR3 protein: CASSLGLAGDTGELFF
CDR3 DNA: TGTGCCAGCAGCTTGGGACTAGCGGGAGACACCGGGGAGCTGTTTTTT

clone size: NA
D gene: NA
J gene: TRBJ2-2
V gene: TRBV18
CDR3 protein: CASSPRYGRNTGELFF
CDR3 DNA: TGTGCCAGCTCACCACGGTACGGGAGAAACACCGGGGAGCTGTTTTTT

clone size: NA
D gene: TRBD2
J gene: TRBJ2-1
V gene: TRBV24-1
CDR3 protein: CATSGTSGEGGQFF
CDR3 DNA: TGTGCCACCAGTGGGACTAGCGGGGAGGGGGGGCAGTTCTTC

clone size: few
D gene: TRBD2
J gene: TRBJ2-3
V gene: TRBV5-1
CDR3 protein: CASSHHKTSGRATDTQYF
CDR3 DNA: TGCGCCAGCAGCCACCATAAGACTAGCGGGAGGGCCACAGATACGCAGTATTTT

clone size: NA
D gene: NA
J gene: TRBJ1-1
V gene: TRBV4-1
CDR3 protein: CASSQVFGGAGDTEAFF
CDR3 DNA: TGCGCCAGCAGCCAAGTATTTGGGGGCGCGGGGGACACTGAAGCTTTCTTT

clone size: few
D gene: NA
J gene: TRBJ1-3
V gene: TRBV19
CDR3 protein: CAAINQRGFIYF
CDR3 DNA: TGTGCGGCCATCAACCAGAGGGGGTTCATATATTTT

clone size: few
D gene: NA
J gene: TRBJ2-3
V gene: TRBV19
CDR3 protein: CASSLTQDTQYF
CDR3 DNA: TGTGCCAGTAGTTTAACCCAGGATACGCAGTATTTT

clone size: few
D gene: NA
J gene: TRBJ1-2
V gene: TRBV10-3
CDR3 protein: CAINNNYGYTF
CDR3 DNA: TGTGCCATCAATAATAACTATGGCTACACCTTC

clone size: NA
D gene: TRBD1
J gene: TRBJ1-1
V gene: TRBV5-1
CDR3 protein: CASIRDSRGTEAFF
CDR3 DNA: TGCGCCAGCATCCGGGACAGCCGAGGAACTGAAGCTTTCTTT

clone size: NA
D gene: NA
J gene: TRBJ1-5
V gene: TRBV7-2
CDR3 protein: CASRAGEISNQPQHF
CDR3 DNA: TGTGCCAGCAGAGCTGGGGAGATCAGCAATCAGCCCCAGCATTTT

clone size: NA
D gene: TRBD1
J gene: TRBJ1-1
V gene: TRBV30
CDR3 protein: CAWSNRGGNTEAFF
CDR3 DNA: TGTGCCTGGTCGAACAGGGGCGGGAACACTGAAGCTTTCTTT

clone size: NA
D gene: NA
J gene: TRBJ1-5
V gene: TRBV25-1
CDR3 protein: CASSTGFGQPQHF
CDR3 DNA: TGTGCCAGCTCAACAGGGTTCGGGCAGCCCCAGCATTTT